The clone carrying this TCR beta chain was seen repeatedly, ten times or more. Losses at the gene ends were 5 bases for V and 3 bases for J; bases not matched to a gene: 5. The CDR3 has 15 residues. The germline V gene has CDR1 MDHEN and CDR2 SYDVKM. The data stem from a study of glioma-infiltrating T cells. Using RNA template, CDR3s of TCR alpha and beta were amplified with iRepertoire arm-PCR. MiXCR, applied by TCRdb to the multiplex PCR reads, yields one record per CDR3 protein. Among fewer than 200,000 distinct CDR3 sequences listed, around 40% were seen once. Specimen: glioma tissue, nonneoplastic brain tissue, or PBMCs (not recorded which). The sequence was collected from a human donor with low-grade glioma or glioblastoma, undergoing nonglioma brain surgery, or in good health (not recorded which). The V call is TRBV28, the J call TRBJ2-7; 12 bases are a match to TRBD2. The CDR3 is CASSHGTSGYYEQYF. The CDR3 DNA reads TGTGCCAGCAGTCACGGGACTAGCGGGTACTACGAGCAGTACTTC.